The source of this T cell receptor (beta chain) is a study of T cell responses to AZD1222 COVID-19 vaccine. A remark on this clone: What it recognizes is unknown.

Study-level points and caveats: None of the repertoires were sampled until the peak T cell response had passed.

There are 12 residues in the CDR3. V dropped 10 bases and J dropped 2; count of bases not matched to a gene: 4. Germline V gives CDR1 LNHDA, CDR2 SQIVND (reference sequence). The repertoire was sequenced with immunoSEQ multiplex PCR; TCRdb's copy has only in-frame clones and lacks some. This sample has tens of thousands of clones, with around 87% found just once. Sequencing was performed on peripheral blood, taken on day 0 of AZD1222 vaccination. V usage is TRBV19 and J usage is TRBJ1-2; TRBD1 aligns across 7 bases. This receptor was identified in an adult in good health. The chain's CDR3 is CATGQANYGYTF. The CDR3 DNA reads TGTGCCACCGGACAGGCGAACTATGGCTACACCTTC.